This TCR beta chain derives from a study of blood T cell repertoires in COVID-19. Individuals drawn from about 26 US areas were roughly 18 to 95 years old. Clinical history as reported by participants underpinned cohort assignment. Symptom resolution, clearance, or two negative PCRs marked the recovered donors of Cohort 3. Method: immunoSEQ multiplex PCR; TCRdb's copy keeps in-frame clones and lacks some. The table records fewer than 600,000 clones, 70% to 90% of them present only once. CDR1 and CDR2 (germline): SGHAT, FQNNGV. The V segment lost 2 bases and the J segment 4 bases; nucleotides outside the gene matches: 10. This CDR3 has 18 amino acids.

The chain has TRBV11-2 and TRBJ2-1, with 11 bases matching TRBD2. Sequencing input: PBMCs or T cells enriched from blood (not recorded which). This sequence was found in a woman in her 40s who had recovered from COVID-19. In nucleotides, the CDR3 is TGTGCCAGCAGCTTATTCCCCACTAGCGGGAGTCAGTACAATGAGCAGTTCTTC. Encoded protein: CASSLFPTSGSQYNEQFF.